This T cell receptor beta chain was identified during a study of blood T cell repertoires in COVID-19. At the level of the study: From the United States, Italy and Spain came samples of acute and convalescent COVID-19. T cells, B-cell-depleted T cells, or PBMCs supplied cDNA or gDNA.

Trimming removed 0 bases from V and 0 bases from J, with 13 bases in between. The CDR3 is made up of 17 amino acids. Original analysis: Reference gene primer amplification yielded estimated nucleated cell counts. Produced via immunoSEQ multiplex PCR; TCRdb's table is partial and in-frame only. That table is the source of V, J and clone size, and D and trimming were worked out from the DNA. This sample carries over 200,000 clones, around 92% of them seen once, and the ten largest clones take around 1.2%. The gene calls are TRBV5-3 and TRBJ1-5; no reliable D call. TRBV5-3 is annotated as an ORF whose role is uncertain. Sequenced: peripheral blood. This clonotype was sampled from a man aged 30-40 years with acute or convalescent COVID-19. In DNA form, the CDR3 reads TGTGCCAGAAGCTTGGGGGCAGGCGCGTATAGCAATCAGCCCCAGCATTTT. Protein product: CARSLGAGAYSNQPQHF.